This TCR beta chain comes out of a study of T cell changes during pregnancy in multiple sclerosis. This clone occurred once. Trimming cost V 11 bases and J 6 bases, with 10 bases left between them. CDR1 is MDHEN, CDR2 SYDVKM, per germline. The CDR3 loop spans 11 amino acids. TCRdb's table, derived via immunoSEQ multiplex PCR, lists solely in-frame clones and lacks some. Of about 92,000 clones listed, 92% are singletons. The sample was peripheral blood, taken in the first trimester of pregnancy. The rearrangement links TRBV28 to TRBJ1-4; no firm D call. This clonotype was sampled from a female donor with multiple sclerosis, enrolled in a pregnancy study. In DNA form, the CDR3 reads TGTGCCTTAGCCTCGGATGAAAAACTGTTTTTT. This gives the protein CALASDEKLFF.